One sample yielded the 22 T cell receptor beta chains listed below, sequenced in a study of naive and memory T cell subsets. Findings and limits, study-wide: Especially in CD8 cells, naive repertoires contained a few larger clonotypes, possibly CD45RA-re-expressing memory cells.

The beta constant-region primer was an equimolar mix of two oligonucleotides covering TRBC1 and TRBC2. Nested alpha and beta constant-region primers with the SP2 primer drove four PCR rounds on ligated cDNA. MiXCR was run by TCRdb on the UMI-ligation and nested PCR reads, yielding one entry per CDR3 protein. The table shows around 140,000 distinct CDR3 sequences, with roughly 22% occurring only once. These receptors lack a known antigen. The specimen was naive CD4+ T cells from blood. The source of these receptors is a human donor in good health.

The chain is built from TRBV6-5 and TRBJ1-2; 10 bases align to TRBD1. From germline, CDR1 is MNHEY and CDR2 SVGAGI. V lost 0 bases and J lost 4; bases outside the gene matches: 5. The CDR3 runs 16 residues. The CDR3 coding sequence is TGTGCCAGCAGTTACTCCGCGACAGGGGGCAGCTATGGCTACACCTTC. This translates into CASSYSATGGSYGYTF.

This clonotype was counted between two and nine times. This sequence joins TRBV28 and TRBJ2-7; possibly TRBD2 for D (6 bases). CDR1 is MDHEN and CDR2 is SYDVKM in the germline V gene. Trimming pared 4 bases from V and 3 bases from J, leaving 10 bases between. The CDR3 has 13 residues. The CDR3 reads CASSSGGHYEQYF. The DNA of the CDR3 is TGTGCCAGCAGTTCCGGGGGTCACTACGAGCAGTACTTC.

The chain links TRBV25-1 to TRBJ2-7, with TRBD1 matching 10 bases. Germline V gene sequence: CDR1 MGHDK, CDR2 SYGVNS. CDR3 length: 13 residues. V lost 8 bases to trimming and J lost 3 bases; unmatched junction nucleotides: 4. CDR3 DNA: TGTGCCAGCGGGAGGACAGGGGGCTACGAGCAGTACTTC. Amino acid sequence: CASGRTGGYEQYF.

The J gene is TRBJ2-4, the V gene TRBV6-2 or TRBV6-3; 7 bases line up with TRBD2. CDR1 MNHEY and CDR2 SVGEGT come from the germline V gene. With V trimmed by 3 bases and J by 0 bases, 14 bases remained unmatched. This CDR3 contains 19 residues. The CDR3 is CASSYSTSRSEIAKNIQYF. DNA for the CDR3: TGTGCCAGCAGTTATTCGACTAGCAGGAGTGAGATAGCCAAAAACATTCAGTACTTC.

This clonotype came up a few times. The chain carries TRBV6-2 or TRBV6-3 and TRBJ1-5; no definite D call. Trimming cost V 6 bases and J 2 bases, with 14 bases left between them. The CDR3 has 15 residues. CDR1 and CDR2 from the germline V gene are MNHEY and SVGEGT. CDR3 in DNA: TGTGCCAGCAGGGCCGCATCGGGTGGCAATCAGCCCCAGCATTTT. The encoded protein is CASRAASGGNQPQHF.

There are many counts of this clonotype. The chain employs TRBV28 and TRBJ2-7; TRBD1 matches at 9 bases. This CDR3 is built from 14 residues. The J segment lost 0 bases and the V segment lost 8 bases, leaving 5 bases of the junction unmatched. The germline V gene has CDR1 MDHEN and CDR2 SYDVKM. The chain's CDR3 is CASVPGQGSYEQYF. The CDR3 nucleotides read TGTGCCAGCGTCCCGGGACAGGGCTCCTACGAGCAGTACTTC.

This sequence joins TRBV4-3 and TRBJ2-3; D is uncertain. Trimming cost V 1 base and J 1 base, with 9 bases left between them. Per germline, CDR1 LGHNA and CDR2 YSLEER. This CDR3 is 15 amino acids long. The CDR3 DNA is TGCGCCAGCAGCCAAGCCCAGAGCCGCACAGATACGCAGTATTTT. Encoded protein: CASSQAQSRTDTQYF.

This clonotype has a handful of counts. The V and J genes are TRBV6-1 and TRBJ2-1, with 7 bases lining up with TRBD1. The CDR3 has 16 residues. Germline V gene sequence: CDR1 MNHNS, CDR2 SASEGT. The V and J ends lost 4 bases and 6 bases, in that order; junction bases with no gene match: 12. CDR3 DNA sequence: TGTGCCAGCAGTGCGATTGTTACGACAGGGTTCAATGAGCAGTTCTTC. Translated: CASSAIVTTGFNEQFF.

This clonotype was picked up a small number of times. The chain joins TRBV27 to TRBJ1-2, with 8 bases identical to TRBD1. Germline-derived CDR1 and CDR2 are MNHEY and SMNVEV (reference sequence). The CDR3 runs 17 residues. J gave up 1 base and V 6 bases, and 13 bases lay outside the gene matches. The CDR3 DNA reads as TGTGCCAGCAGCCCATTAACCGGGACAGGAAATAACTATGGCTACACCTTC. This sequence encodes CASSPLTGTGNNYGYTF.

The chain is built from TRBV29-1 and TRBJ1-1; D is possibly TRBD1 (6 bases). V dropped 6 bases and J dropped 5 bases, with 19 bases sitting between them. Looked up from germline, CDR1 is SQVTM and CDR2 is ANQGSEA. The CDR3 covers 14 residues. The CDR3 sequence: CSVSSTGFRTEAFF. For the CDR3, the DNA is TGCAGCGTGTCTTCAACAGGGTTTCGGACTGAAGCTTTCTTT.

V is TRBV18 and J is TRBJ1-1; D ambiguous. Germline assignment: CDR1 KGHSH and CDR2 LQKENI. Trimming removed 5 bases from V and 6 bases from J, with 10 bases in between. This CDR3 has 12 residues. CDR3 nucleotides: TGTGCCAGCTCAAGGAATGACCCTGAAGCTTTCTTT. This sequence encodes CASSRNDPEAFF. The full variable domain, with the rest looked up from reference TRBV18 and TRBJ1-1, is NAGVMQNPRHLVRRRGQEARLRCSPMKGHSHVYWYRQLPEEGLKFMVYLQKENIIDESGMPKERFSAEFPKEGPSILRIQQVVRGDSAAYFCASSRNDPEAFFGQGTRLTVV.

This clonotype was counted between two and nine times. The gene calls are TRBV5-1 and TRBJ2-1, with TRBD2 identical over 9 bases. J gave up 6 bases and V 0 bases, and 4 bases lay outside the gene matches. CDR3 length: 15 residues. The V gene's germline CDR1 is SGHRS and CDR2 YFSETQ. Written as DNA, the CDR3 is TGCGCCAGCAGCTTGGTAGCGGGAGCGAGCAATGAGCAGTTCTTC. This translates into CASSLVAGASNEQFF.

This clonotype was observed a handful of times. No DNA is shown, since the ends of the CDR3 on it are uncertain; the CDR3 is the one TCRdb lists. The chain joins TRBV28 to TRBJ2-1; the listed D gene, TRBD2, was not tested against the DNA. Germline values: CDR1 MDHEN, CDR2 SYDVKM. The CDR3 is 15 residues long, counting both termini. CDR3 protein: CASSLFGGGAWVLFF.

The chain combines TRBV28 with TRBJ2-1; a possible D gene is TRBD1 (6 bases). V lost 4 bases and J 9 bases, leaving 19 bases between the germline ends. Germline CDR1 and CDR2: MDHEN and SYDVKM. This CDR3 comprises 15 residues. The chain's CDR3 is CASSSPGQFFGEQFF. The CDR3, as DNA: TGTGCCAGCAGTTCGCCCGGACAGTTCTTCGGTGAGCAGTTCTTC. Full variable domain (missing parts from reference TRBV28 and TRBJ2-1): DVKVTQSSRYLVKRTGEKVFLECVQDMDHENMFWYRQDPGLGLRLIYFSYDVKMKEKGDIPEGYSVSREKKERFSLILESASTNQTSMYLCASSSPGQFFGEQFFGPGTRLTVL.

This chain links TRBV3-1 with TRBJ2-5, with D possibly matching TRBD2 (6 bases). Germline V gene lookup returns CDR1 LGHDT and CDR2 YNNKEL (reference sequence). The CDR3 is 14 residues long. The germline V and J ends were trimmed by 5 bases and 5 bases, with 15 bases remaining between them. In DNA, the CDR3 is TGTGCCAGCAGCTACGGGGGAGGTATTGAGACCCAGTACTTC. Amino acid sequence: CASSYGGGIETQYF.

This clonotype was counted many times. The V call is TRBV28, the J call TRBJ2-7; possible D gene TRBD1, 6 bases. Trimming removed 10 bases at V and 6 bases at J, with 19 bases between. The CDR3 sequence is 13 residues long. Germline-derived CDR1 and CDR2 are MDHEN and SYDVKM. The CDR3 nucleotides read TGTGCCACGGGCGGTCAGGGGAGAAGCGAGCAGTACTTC. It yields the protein CATGGQGRSEQYF.

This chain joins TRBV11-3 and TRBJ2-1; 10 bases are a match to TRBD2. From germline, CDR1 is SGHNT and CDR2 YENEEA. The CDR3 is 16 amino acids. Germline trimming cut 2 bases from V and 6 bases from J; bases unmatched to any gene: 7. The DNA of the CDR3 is TGTGCCAGCAGCTTAATCCCTAGCGGGAGCGGCAATGAGCAGTTCTTC. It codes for CASSLIPSGSGNEQFF.

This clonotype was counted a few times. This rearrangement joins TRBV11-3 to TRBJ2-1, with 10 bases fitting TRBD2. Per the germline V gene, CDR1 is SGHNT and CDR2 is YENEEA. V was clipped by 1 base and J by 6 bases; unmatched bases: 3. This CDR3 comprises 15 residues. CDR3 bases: TGTGCCAGCAGCTTAGCGTCTAGCGGGAGCAATGAGCAGTTCTTC. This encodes CASSLASSGSNEQFF. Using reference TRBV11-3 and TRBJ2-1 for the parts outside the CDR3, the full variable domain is EAGVVQSPRYKIIEKKQPVAFWCNPISGHNTLYWYLQNLGQGPELLIRYENEEAVDDSQLPKDRFSAERLKGVDSTLKIQPAELGDSAVYLCASSLASSGSNEQFFGPGTRLTVL.

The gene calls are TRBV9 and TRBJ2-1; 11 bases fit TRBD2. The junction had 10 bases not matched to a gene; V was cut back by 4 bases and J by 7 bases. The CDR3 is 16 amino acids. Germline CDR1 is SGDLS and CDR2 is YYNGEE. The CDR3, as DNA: TGTGCCAGCAGCATCGTAGCGGGAGGGCCGAGGAATGAGCAGTTCTTC. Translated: CASSIVAGGPRNEQFF.

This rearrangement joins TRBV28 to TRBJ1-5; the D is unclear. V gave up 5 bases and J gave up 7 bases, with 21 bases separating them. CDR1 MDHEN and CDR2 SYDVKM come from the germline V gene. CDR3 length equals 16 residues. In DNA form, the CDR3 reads TGTGCCAGCAGTCCTCCCACCTTGAGGGCTCGGCAGCCCCAGCATTTT. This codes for CASSPPTLRARQPQHF.

The CDR3 nucleotides read TGTGCCAGCAGCTTAGAATACAGCCAAGAGACCCAGTACTTC. Translation gives CASSLEYSQETQYF. The chain carries TRBV7-2 and TRBJ2-5; D is unresolved. Looked up from germline, CDR1 is SGHTA and CDR2 is FQGNSA. The CDR3 runs 14 residues. Trimming removed 1 base at V and 1 base at J, with 7 bases between.

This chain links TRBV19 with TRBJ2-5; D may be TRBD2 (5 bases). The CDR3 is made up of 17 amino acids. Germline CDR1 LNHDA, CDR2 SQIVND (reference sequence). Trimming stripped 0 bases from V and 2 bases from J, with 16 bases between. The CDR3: CASSIDLAPLAQETQYF. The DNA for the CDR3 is TGTGCCAGTAGTATAGATCTTGCACCCCTAGCACAAGAGACCCAGTACTTC. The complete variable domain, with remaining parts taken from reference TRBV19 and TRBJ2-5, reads DGGITQSPKYLFRKEGQNVTLSCEQNLNHDAMYWYRQDPGQGLRLIYYSQIVNDFQKGDIAEGYSVSREKKESFPLTVTSAQKNPTAFYLCASSIDLAPLAQETQYFGPGTRLLVL.